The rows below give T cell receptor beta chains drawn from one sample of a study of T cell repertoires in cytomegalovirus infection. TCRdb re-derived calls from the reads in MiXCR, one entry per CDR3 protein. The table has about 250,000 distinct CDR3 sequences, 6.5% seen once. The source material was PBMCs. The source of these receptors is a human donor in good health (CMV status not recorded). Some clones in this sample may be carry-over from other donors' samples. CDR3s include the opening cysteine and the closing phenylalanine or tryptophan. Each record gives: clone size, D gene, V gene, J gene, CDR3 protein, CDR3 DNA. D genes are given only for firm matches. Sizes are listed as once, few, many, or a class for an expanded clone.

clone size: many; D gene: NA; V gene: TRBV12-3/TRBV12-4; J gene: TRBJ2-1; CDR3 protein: CASSVRPLGLDNEQFF; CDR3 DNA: TGTGCCAGCAGTGTTCGACCGTTGGGCCTCGACAATGAGCAGTTCTTC
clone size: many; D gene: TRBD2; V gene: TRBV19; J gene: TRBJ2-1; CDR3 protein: CASSIGLAGGDEQFF; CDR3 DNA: TGTGCCAGTAGTATAGGACTAGCGGGGGGCGATGAGCAGTTCTTC
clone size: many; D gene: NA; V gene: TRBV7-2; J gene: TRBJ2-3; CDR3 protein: CASSLKWMTDTQYF; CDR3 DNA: TGTGCCAGCAGCTTAAAATGGATGACAGATACGCAGTATTTT
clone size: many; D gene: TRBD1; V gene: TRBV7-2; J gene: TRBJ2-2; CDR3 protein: CASSLGTGNTGELFF; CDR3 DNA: TGTGCCAGCAGCTTAGGGACAGGGAACACCGGGGAGCTGTTTTTT
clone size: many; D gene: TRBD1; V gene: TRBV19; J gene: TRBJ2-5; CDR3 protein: CASSTDREETQYF; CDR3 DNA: TGTGCCAGTAGTACCGACAGGGAAGAGACCCAGTACTTC
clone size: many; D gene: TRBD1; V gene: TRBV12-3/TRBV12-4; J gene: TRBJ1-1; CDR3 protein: CASSLTKGATEAFF; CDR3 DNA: TGTGCCAGCAGTCTAACTAAGGGGGCCACTGAAGCTTTCTTT
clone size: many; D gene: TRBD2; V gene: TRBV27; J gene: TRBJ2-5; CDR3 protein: CASSLSPSGGAGETQYF; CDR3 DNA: TGTGCCAGCAGTTTATCTCCTAGCGGGGGGGCTGGAGAGACCCAGTACTTC
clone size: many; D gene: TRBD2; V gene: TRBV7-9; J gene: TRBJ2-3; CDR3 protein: CASSRAGVPDTQYF; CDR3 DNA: TGTGCCAGCAGTCGGGCGGGGGTTCCAGATACGCAGTATTTT
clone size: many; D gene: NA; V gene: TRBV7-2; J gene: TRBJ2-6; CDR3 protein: CASSSQAAPGANVLTF; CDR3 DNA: TGTGCCAGCAGCTCACAGGCTGCTCCCGGGGCCAACGTCCTGACTTTC
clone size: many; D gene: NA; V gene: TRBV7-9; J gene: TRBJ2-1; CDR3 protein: CASSLAALGGALSSYNEQFF; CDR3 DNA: TGTGCCAGCAGCTTAGCGGCTTTAGGAGGGGCGCTAAGCTCCTACAATGAGCAGTTCTTC
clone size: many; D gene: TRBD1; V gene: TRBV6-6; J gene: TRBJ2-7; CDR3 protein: CASSPRTGSYYEQYF; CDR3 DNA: TGTGCCAGCAGCCCTAGGACAGGAAGTTACTACGAGCAGTACTTC
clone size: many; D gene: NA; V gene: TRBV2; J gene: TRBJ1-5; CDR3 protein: CASTRGNQPQHF; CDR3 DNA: TGTGCCAGCACGAGAGGCAATCAGCCCCAGCATTTT
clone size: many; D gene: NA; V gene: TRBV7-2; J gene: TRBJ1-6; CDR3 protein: CASSVRGGNSPLHF; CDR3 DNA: TGTGCCAGCAGCGTCAGGGGAGGTAATTCACCCCTCCACTTT
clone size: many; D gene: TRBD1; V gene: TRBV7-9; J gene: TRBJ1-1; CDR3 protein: CASSASGTGNTEAFF; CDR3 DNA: TGTGCCAGCAGCGCTTCCGGGACAGGGAACACTGAAGCTTTCTTT
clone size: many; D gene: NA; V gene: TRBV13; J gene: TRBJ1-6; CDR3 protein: CASSLGYNSPLHF; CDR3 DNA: TGTGCCAGCAGCTTAGGCTATAATTCACCCCTCCACTTT
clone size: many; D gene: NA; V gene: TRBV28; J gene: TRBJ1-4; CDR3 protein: CASMNAGPRSSNEKLFF; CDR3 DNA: TGTGCCAGCATGAACGCCGGACCCCGCTCGTCTAATGAAAAACTGTTTTTT